A selection of T cell receptor beta chains follows, all from one sample in a study of CD8 T cells in Susac syndrome. TCRdb re-called the immunoSEQ multiplex PCR reads with MiXCR, one entry per CDR3 protein. The sample has around 230,000 distinct CDR3 sequences; around 95% are singletons. The sequencing input was CD4+ T cells from PBMCs. These receptors all come from a human donor with multiple sclerosis. The CDR3 runs from the conserved cysteine through the conserved F or W. The D gene is left open where the match is weak. Only part of the rows carry a size: once, few, many, or a class if the clone is expanded.

d_call: .
v_call: TRBV30
clone_size: .
j_call: TRBJ2-1
cdr3_nt: TGTGCCTGGACCCGAGCGGGACAGAGCAACAATGAGCAGTTCTTC
cdr3_aa: CAWTRAGQSNNEQFF

d_call: .
v_call: TRBV5-1
clone_size: .
j_call: TRBJ2-5
cdr3_nt: TGCGCCAGCGGGTCCCAAGAGACCCAGTACTTC
cdr3_aa: CASGSQETQYF

d_call: .
v_call: TRBV3-1
clone_size: .
j_call: TRBJ1-1
cdr3_nt: TGTGCCAGCAGCGCAGGGGTTGCGACTTTCTTT
cdr3_aa: CASSAGVATFF

d_call: TRBD1
v_call: TRBV20-1
clone_size: .
j_call: TRBJ2-7
cdr3_nt: TGCAGTGCCCGGACAGGGGGTGCCGAGCAGTACTTC
cdr3_aa: CSARTGGAEQYF

d_call: .
v_call: TRBV30
clone_size: .
j_call: TRBJ1-5
cdr3_nt: TGTGCCTGGAGTGTACTAGAAACCAATCAGCCCCAGCATTTT
cdr3_aa: CAWSVLETNQPQHF

d_call: TRBD1
v_call: TRBV12-3/TRBV12-4
clone_size: .
j_call: TRBJ1-5
cdr3_nt: TGTGCCAGCAGTTCCCGGGACAGGGGTAATCAGCCCCAGCATTTT
cdr3_aa: CASSSRDRGNQPQHF

d_call: .
v_call: TRBV29-1
clone_size: .
j_call: TRBJ2-3
cdr3_nt: TGCAGCTTCTTGAGAGATACGCAGTATTTT
cdr3_aa: CSFLRDTQYF

d_call: .
v_call: TRBV14
clone_size: .
j_call: TRBJ2-2
cdr3_nt: TGTGCCAGCAGCCAATTTCCCATGGGTGGCGGGGAGCTGTTTTTT
cdr3_aa: CASSQFPMGGGELFF

d_call: .
v_call: TRBV12-3/TRBV12-4
clone_size: .
j_call: TRBJ2-5
cdr3_nt: TGTGCCAGCAGTTTAACGGGGCCGGGGACCCAGTACTTC
cdr3_aa: CASSLTGPGTQYF

d_call: .
v_call: TRBV12-3/TRBV12-4
clone_size: .
j_call: TRBJ2-5
cdr3_nt: TGTGCCAGCAGTTTATACAGTTCGGAGACCCAGTACTTC
cdr3_aa: CASSLYSSETQYF

d_call: .
v_call: TRBV2
clone_size: .
j_call: TRBJ2-5
cdr3_nt: TGTGCCAGCAGTCCTGGGACGACCTCGTTGGGCCAGTACTTC
cdr3_aa: CASSPGTTSLGQYF

d_call: TRBD2
v_call: TRBV7-9
clone_size: .
j_call: TRBJ2-2
cdr3_nt: TGTGCCAGCAGCCATAGCGGGAGTAACACCGGGGAGCTGTTTTTT
cdr3_aa: CASSHSGSNTGELFF

d_call: TRBD1
v_call: TRBV14
clone_size: .
j_call: TRBJ1-1
cdr3_nt: TGTGCCAGCAGCCCCCGGGACAGGTTGAACACTGAAGCTTTCTTT
cdr3_aa: CASSPRDRLNTEAFF

d_call: TRBD2
v_call: TRBV20-1
clone_size: .
j_call: TRBJ2-1
cdr3_nt: TGCAGTGCTCCCGACACTAGCGGGATTCGTAATGAGCAGTTCTTC
cdr3_aa: CSAPDTSGIRNEQFF

d_call: .
v_call: TRBV29-1
clone_size: .
j_call: TRBJ1-1
cdr3_nt: TGCAGCGCCGATCGGGGGAATGCTGAAGCTTTCTTT
cdr3_aa: CSADRGNAEAFF

d_call: TRBD2
v_call: TRBV19
clone_size: .
j_call: TRBJ2-5
cdr3_nt: TGTGCCAGTAGTACGGCGGGAGGGCTAGAGACCCAGTACTTC
cdr3_aa: CASSTAGGLETQYF

d_call: .
v_call: TRBV3-1
clone_size: .
j_call: TRBJ2-1
cdr3_nt: TGTGCCAGCAGCGATAATGCCCTAGCTCCCTACAATGAGCAGTTCTTC
cdr3_aa: CASSDNALAPYNEQFF

d_call: .
v_call: TRBV9
clone_size: .
j_call: TRBJ1-2
cdr3_nt: TGTGCCAGCAGCGTAGAGCCTAACTATGGCTACACCTTC
cdr3_aa: CASSVEPNYGYTF

d_call: TRBD2
v_call: TRBV20-1
clone_size: .
j_call: TRBJ2-7
cdr3_nt: TGCAGTGCTAGACCAAGCGGGAGTATGAGGGGCGAGCAGTACTTC
cdr3_aa: CSARPSGSMRGEQYF

d_call: .
v_call: TRBV15
clone_size: .
j_call: TRBJ2-7
cdr3_nt: TGTGCCACCAGCAGATTGAGAGGACAGTCATCCTACGAGCAGTACTTC
cdr3_aa: CATSRLRGQSSYEQYF

d_call: TRBD1
v_call: TRBV20-1
clone_size: .
j_call: TRBJ1-1
cdr3_nt: TGCAGTGCTCCTAACAGGGGAGCCATGAACACTGAAGCTTTCTTT
cdr3_aa: CSAPNRGAMNTEAFF

d_call: TRBD1
v_call: TRBV7-9
clone_size: .
j_call: TRBJ1-5
cdr3_nt: TGTGCCAGCAGCTCGGGACAGCCCAATCAGCCCCAGCATTTT
cdr3_aa: CASSSGQPNQPQHF

d_call: .
v_call: TRBV7-2
clone_size: .
j_call: TRBJ2-7
cdr3_nt: TGTGCCAGCAGCTTCGGGCAGAGAGACTACGAGCAGTACTTC
cdr3_aa: CASSFGQRDYEQYF

d_call: .
v_call: TRBV6-6
clone_size: .
j_call: TRBJ1-1
cdr3_nt: TGTGCCTTCGGGACAAACACTGAAGCTTTCTTT
cdr3_aa: CAFGTNTEAFF

d_call: .
v_call: TRBV28
clone_size: .
j_call: TRBJ2-7
cdr3_nt: TGTGCCAGCAGTTTAATGACCTACGAGCAGTACTTC
cdr3_aa: CASSLMTYEQYF

d_call: TRBD1
v_call: TRBV13
clone_size: once
j_call: TRBJ2-3
cdr3_nt: TGTGCCAGCAGCTTAGGCGGGACAGGGATAGATACGCAGTATTTT
cdr3_aa: CASSLGGTGIDTQYF

d_call: TRBD1
v_call: TRBV20-1
clone_size: .
j_call: TRBJ2-5
cdr3_nt: TGCAGTGCGACGAGGGAAATACCGGGACAGGGTTTGGGAGAGACCCAGTACTTC
cdr3_aa: CSATREIPGQGLGETQYF

d_call: TRBD1
v_call: TRBV15
clone_size: once
j_call: TRBJ1-5
cdr3_nt: TGTGCCACCTCGAGGACAGGGGATCAGCCCCAGCATTTT
cdr3_aa: CATSRTGDQPQHF

d_call: .
v_call: TRBV20-1
clone_size: once
j_call: TRBJ2-4
cdr3_nt: TGCAGTGCTAGCTCAGCGTTTGTTCAGTACTTC
cdr3_aa: CSASSAFVQYF

d_call: TRBD2
v_call: TRBV20-1
clone_size: once
j_call: TRBJ2-7
cdr3_nt: TGCAGTGCTATGCCGTTGGGGGGGAGCTCCTACGAGCAGTACTTC
cdr3_aa: CSAMPLGGSSYEQYF

d_call: .
v_call: TRBV30
clone_size: .
j_call: TRBJ2-7
cdr3_nt: TGTGCCTGGGCCCAGGGATCGAGATACGAGCAGTACTTC
cdr3_aa: CAWAQGSRYEQYF

d_call: .
v_call: TRBV9
clone_size: .
j_call: TRBJ1-2
cdr3_nt: TGTGCCAGCAGCGCCGACGAATTCTATGGCTACACCTTC
cdr3_aa: CASSADEFYGYTF

d_call: .
v_call: TRBV27
clone_size: .
j_call: TRBJ1-2
cdr3_nt: TGTGCCAGCAGTTTAGCCCCACCTCGCAGGGGAGCCTATGGCTACACCTTC
cdr3_aa: CASSLAPPRRGAYGYTF

d_call: .
v_call: TRBV28
clone_size: .
j_call: TRBJ2-3
cdr3_nt: TGTGCCAGCAGTCTTCGACAACGCACAGATACGCAGTATTTT
cdr3_aa: CASSLRQRTDTQYF

d_call: TRBD2
v_call: TRBV29-1
clone_size: .
j_call: TRBJ2-7
cdr3_nt: TGCAGCGTTGTACTTAGCGGGGAAATATACGAGCAGTACTTC
cdr3_aa: CSVVLSGEIYEQYF

d_call: TRBD2
v_call: TRBV9
clone_size: once
j_call: TRBJ2-2
cdr3_nt: TGTGCCAGCAGCGTAATAGCGGGGACCACCGGGGAGCTGTTTTTT
cdr3_aa: CASSVIAGTTGELFF

d_call: TRBD1
v_call: TRBV14
clone_size: .
j_call: TRBJ1-1
cdr3_nt: TGTGCCAGCAGCCAAGAATATGACAGGGTGCCTGAAGCTTTCTTT
cdr3_aa: CASSQEYDRVPEAFF

d_call: TRBD1
v_call: TRBV3-1
clone_size: .
j_call: TRBJ1-2
cdr3_nt: TGTGCCAGCAGCCAACTGCCGGGACAGGGCTACACCTTC
cdr3_aa: CASSQLPGQGYTF

d_call: TRBD2
v_call: TRBV3-1
clone_size: .
j_call: TRBJ2-2
cdr3_nt: TGTGCCAGCAGCCACCGGGGTAGCGGGACGGGGGAGCTGTTTTTT
cdr3_aa: CASSHRGSGTGELFF

d_call: TRBD1
v_call: TRBV18
clone_size: .
j_call: TRBJ1-2
cdr3_nt: TGTGCCAGCTCACCCGGACAGGAGAACTATGGCTACACCTTC
cdr3_aa: CASSPGQENYGYTF

d_call: .
v_call: TRBV30
clone_size: .
j_call: TRBJ2-7
cdr3_nt: TGTGCCTGGAGTGTACCTGGGCCGGTTGAGGCCGAGCAGTACTTC
cdr3_aa: CAWSVPGPVEAEQYF

d_call: TRBD1
v_call: TRBV12-3/TRBV12-4
clone_size: .
j_call: TRBJ1-5
cdr3_nt: TGTGCCAGCAGTCCACGGACAGGGGATAGCAATCAGCCCCAGCATTTT
cdr3_aa: CASSPRTGDSNQPQHF

d_call: TRBD2
v_call: TRBV4-2
clone_size: .
j_call: TRBJ2-5
cdr3_nt: TGTGCCAGCAGCCAATCGGGGGGGACTAGCGGGTGGGGAGAGACCCAGTACTTC
cdr3_aa: CASSQSGGTSGWGETQYF

d_call: TRBD1
v_call: TRBV10-3
clone_size: .
j_call: TRBJ2-5
cdr3_nt: TGTGCCATCAGTCCAGGACAGGATCAAGAGACCCAGTACTTC
cdr3_aa: CAISPGQDQETQYF

d_call: TRBD2
v_call: TRBV27
clone_size: once
j_call: TRBJ2-1
cdr3_nt: TGTGCCAGCAGTTCCAACCCCAGCGGGAGGCGGTACAATGAGCAGTTCTTC
cdr3_aa: CASSSNPSGRRYNEQFF

d_call: TRBD1
v_call: TRBV30
clone_size: .
j_call: TRBJ2-7
cdr3_nt: TGTGCCTGGAGTCCACAGGGGCCGCCTTACGAGCAGTACTTC
cdr3_aa: CAWSPQGPPYEQYF

d_call: TRBD2
v_call: TRBV3-1
clone_size: .
j_call: TRBJ2-5
cdr3_nt: TGTGCCAGCAGCCACCTTAGCGGGGGGAAAGAGACCCAGTACTTC
cdr3_aa: CASSHLSGGKETQYF

d_call: .
v_call: TRBV3-1
clone_size: .
j_call: TRBJ1-5
cdr3_nt: TGTGCCAGCAGCCGATCGGACAGCCTAAATCAGCCCCAGCATTTT
cdr3_aa: CASSRSDSLNQPQHF

d_call: TRBD2
v_call: TRBV28
clone_size: .
j_call: TRBJ2-5
cdr3_nt: TGTGCCAGCAGTTCCCCTCTTGGGCGGGAGACGAGGGGTCAAGAGACCCAGTACTTC
cdr3_aa: CASSSPLGRETRGQETQYF

d_call: .
v_call: TRBV28
clone_size: .
j_call: TRBJ2-3
cdr3_nt: TGTGCCAGCAGTTTACAGGACTGGACAGATACGCAGTATTTT
cdr3_aa: CASSLQDWTDTQYF

d_call: .
v_call: TRBV3-1
clone_size: .
j_call: TRBJ2-3
cdr3_nt: TGTGCCAGCAGCCAAGTCCAGCGGTCAGAGGATACGCAGTATTTT
cdr3_aa: CASSQVQRSEDTQYF

d_call: .
v_call: TRBV15
clone_size: .
j_call: TRBJ2-1
cdr3_nt: TGTGCCACCAGCAGAGATCAGGGCCGGCGTGCCTACAATGAGCAGTTCTTC
cdr3_aa: CATSRDQGRRAYNEQFF

d_call: .
v_call: TRBV28
clone_size: .
j_call: TRBJ2-5
cdr3_nt: TGTGCCAGCAGTTTAGGGACACCCCAAGAGACCCAGTACTTC
cdr3_aa: CASSLGTPQETQYF

d_call: .
v_call: TRBV29-1
clone_size: .
j_call: TRBJ1-1
cdr3_nt: TGCAGCGTCGTTACAGCGTTTGGGAAGAACACTGAAGCTTTCTTT
cdr3_aa: CSVVTAFGKNTEAFF

d_call: .
v_call: TRBV13
clone_size: .
j_call: TRBJ1-2
cdr3_nt: TGTGCCAGCAGCCGGGGGAGGGCGATGTATGGCTACACCTTC
cdr3_aa: CASSRGRAMYGYTF

d_call: TRBD2
v_call: TRBV30
clone_size: .
j_call: TRBJ2-3
cdr3_nt: TGTGCCTGGTTCGCGACTAGCGGGTTTCAGTATTTT
cdr3_aa: CAWFATSGFQYF

d_call: .
v_call: TRBV7-9
clone_size: .
j_call: TRBJ2-1
cdr3_nt: TGTGCCAGCAGCCGGACAGTCAATGAGCAGTTCTTC
cdr3_aa: CASSRTVNEQFF

d_call: .
v_call: TRBV11-2
clone_size: .
j_call: TRBJ2-7
cdr3_nt: TGTGCCAGCAGCTTAGTGTCCACGTACGAGCAGTACTTC
cdr3_aa: CASSLVSTYEQYF

d_call: .
v_call: TRBV15
clone_size: .
j_call: TRBJ1-1
cdr3_nt: TGTGCCACCAGGGGGGTCGGGCCCACTGAAGCTTTCTTT
cdr3_aa: CATRGVGPTEAFF

d_call: TRBD1
v_call: TRBV9
clone_size: .
j_call: TRBJ2-3
cdr3_nt: TGTGCCAGCAGCGTCCCTCTTGAGGGGGCTGTGACAGATACGCAGTATTTT
cdr3_aa: CASSVPLEGAVTDTQYF